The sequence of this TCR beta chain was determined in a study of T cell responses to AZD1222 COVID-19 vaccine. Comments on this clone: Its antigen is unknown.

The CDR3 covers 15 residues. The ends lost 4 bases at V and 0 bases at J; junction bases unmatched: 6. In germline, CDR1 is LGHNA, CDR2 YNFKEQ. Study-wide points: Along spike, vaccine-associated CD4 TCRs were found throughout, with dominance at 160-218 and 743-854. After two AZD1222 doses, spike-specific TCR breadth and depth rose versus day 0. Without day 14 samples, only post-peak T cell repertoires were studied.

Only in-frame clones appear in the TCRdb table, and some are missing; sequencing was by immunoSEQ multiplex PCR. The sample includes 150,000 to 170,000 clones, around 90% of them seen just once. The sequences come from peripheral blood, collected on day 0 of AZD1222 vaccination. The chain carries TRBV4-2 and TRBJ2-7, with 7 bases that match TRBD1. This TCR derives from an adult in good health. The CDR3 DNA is TGTGCCAGCAGCCTTCACCGGGACAGCTCCTACGAGCAGTACTTC. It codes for CASSLHRDSSYEQYF.